A selection of T cell receptor beta chains follows, all from one sample in a study of cytomegalovirus exposure and HLA in healthy donors. Libraries were prepared by immunoSEQ multiplex PCR; TCRdb keeps only in-frame clonotypes and omits some of them. The table has around 91,000 clones, approximately 95% seen once. Sequenced: PBMCs. The receptors were sampled from a woman aged 25-40 years in good health and CMV-seropositive. Each CDR3 is given with its conserved first and last residue. D genes are given only for firm matches. Where a row states a size, it is once, few, many or the class of an expanded clone; other rows omit it.

TRBD2	TRBJ2-5	TRBV27	-	TGTGCCAGCAGTGTTCGTGGGACTATGAGGGAGACCCAGTACTTC	CASSVRGTMRETQYF
-	TRBJ1-2	TRBV10-3	once	TGTGCCATCAGCCTCAACGGGTGGAGGCCTTATGGCTACACCTTC	CAISLNGWRPYGYTF
-	TRBJ2-5	TRBV29-1	-	TGCAGCGAGAAAAGGGGGGAGACCCAGTACTTC	CSEKRGETQYF
TRBD1	TRBJ2-3	TRBV7-2	-	TGTGCCAGCAGCTTGTCGACAGGGTTCGCAGATACGCAGTATTTT	CASSLSTGFADTQYF
-	TRBJ2-2	TRBV11-2	-	TGTGCCAGCAGCTTGGCGGAGGGTACCGGGGAGCTGTTTTTT	CASSLAEGTGELFF
-	TRBJ1-2	TRBV6-6	-	TGTGCCAGCAGCCCGGGGTATGGCTACACCTTC	CASSPGYGYTF
TRBD1	TRBJ1-1	TRBV9	-	TGTGCCAGCAGCCCCGGGACAGGGGACACTGAAGCTTTCTTT	CASSPGTGDTEAFF
TRBD1	TRBJ2-7	TRBV29-1	-	TGCAGCGTCGAGGGGGCAGCCTACGAGCAGTACTTC	CSVEGAAYEQYF
TRBD2	TRBJ2-1	TRBV7-6	-	TGTGCCAGCAGCCGGACGAGTAGCGGGAGGGCCTCCTACAATGAGCAGTTCTTC	CASSRTSSGRASYNEQFF
-	TRBJ1-2	TRBV19	-	TGTGCCAGTAGTAACATGGTGGCAGCGCCCAAGACTTTTGGCTACACCTTC	CASSNMVAAPKTFGYTF
-	TRBJ2-7	TRBV19	-	TGTGCCAGTAATGCAGCGGAGACCTACGAGCAGTACTTC	CASNAAETYEQYF
TRBD2	TRBJ2-7	TRBV28	-	TGTGCCAGCAGTTTGGTAGCGGGAGGGCTTGGGTACGAGCAGTACTTC	CASSLVAGGLGYEQYF
TRBD2	TRBJ2-7	TRBV27	-	TGTGCCAGCAGTTCCCCGGCCAGCGGGAGGACCTACGAGCAGTACTTC	CASSSPASGRTYEQYF
TRBD2	TRBJ2-7	TRBV5-1	-	TGCGCCAGCAGCCCCACTAGCGGTTCCTACGAGCAGTACTTC	CASSPTSGSYEQYF
TRBD1	TRBJ2-4	TRBV29-1	-	TGCAGCACCCTGGACAGGGGCTTCCAAAACATTCAGTACTTC	CSTLDRGFQNIQYF
-	TRBJ1-5	TRBV6-1	-	TGTGCCAGCAGTGGGGACTTCAGGGGCAATCAGCCCCAGCATTTT	CASSGDFRGNQPQHF
-	TRBJ2-1	TRBV5-4	-	TGTGCCAGCAGCTTGAAAACTAGCTTAGGCAATGAGCAGTTCTTC	CASSLKTSLGNEQFF
-	TRBJ1-4	TRBV6-1	-	TGTGCCAGCAGTGGGGGCAGGAATGAAAAACTGTTTTTT	CASSGGRNEKLFF
-	TRBJ1-1	TRBV28	-	TGTGCCAGCACTCCTAGGGGCGCTGGACAGTCCAACACTGAAGCTTTCTTT	CASTPRGAGQSNTEAFF
TRBD2	TRBJ2-3	TRBV9	-	TGTGCCAGCAGCGTAGGGACTAGCGGGAGCGCAGATACGCAGTATTTT	CASSVGTSGSADTQYF
-	TRBJ2-7	TRBV5-1	-	TGCGCCAGCAGATCGACAGGATCCTACGAGCAGTACTTC	CASRSTGSYEQYF
-	TRBJ2-3	TRBV12-1	-	TGTGCCAGCACCTTAGCCGGGACTAGCGGACCCGATAGCACAGATACGCAGTATTTT	CASTLAGTSGPDSTDTQYF
-	TRBJ1-2	TRBV5-1	once	TGCGCCAGCAGCTTGCGCTTCCGGGGGATCGACGGAGGGGACTATGGCTACACCTTC	CASSLRFRGIDGGDYGYTF
-	TRBJ2-3	TRBV4-1	-	TGCGCCAGCAGCCAAGGCTCGGGTACAGATACGCAGTATTTT	CASSQGSGTDTQYF
-	TRBJ2-5	TRBV4-3	-	TGCGCCAGCAGCCAAGTAGGGGGATCCGACTACCAAGAGACCCAGTACTTC	CASSQVGGSDYQETQYF
-	TRBJ2-7	TRBV6-1	-	TGTGCCAGCAGTGGTGGCCAGGCCCACTCCTACGAGCAGTACTTC	CASSGGQAHSYEQYF
-	TRBJ2-1	TRBV28	-	TGTGCCAGCAGTTTCGCGAGCCGGAGTGAGCAGTTCTTC	CASSFASRSEQFF
-	TRBJ1-1	TRBV11-2	-	TGTGCCAGCCGACCTGGGGCAGGGAACACTGAAGCTTTCTTT	CASRPGAGNTEAFF
-	TRBJ1-5	TRBV7-5	-	TGTGCCAGAAGTACCTCATCACAAAACGGGAGGCAGCCCCAGCATTTT	CARSTSSQNGRQPQHF
TRBD2	TRBJ2-3	TRBV5-1	-	TGCGCCAGCAGCGTTAGCGGGGGGCGGGGAGATACGCAGTATTTT	CASSVSGGRGDTQYF
TRBD1	TRBJ2-2	TRBV6-5	-	TGTGCCACCGAACAGGGGGCGCGGACCGGGGAGCTGTTTTTT	CATEQGARTGELFF
-	TRBJ2-3	TRBV9	-	TGTGCCAGCAGCGTCGTCTCAGATACGCAGTATTTT	CASSVVSDTQYF
TRBD1	TRBJ1-2	TRBV6-5	-	TGTGCCAGCAGTTCGGGGGACAGCATCGGCTACACCTTC	CASSSGDSIGYTF
TRBD1	TRBJ2-3	TRBV27	-	TGTGCCAGCTCGAAACAGGGGACGGCAGATACGCAGTATTTT	CASSKQGTADTQYF
-	TRBJ2-2	TRBV11-2	-	TGTGCCAGCACTAAGAGCAGGGGTGGCGCGACCGGGGAGCTGTTTTTT	CASTKSRGGATGELFF
TRBD2	TRBJ2-7	TRBV28	-	TGTGCCAGCAGTCCACCTCGAGGACTAGCGGGAGGCGAGCAGTACTTC	CASSPPRGLAGGEQYF
-	TRBJ2-7	TRBV6-1	-	TGTGCCAGCAGTCCCCTCTACGAGCAGTACTTC	CASSPLYEQYF
-	TRBJ2-2	TRBV10-3	-	TGTGCCATCAGTGAGTCCTTGGCGGGCGCACTAAACACCGGGGAGCTGTTTTTT	CAISESLAGALNTGELFF
-	TRBJ1-2	TRBV10-3	-	TGTGCCATCAGTGAGTCGGGGGGAAATGGCTACACCTTC	CAISESGGNGYTF
TRBD2	TRBJ2-1	TRBV30	-	TGTGCCTGGAGCCGCGGGACTAGCTCCTACAATGAGCAGTTCTTC	CAWSRGTSSYNEQFF
TRBD1	TRBJ1-1	TRBV15	-	TGTGCCACCAGCAGAGGGGACAGCCGATTACTGGGTACTGAAGCTTTCTTT	CATSRGDSRLLGTEAFF
-	TRBJ2-7	TRBV28	-	TGTGCCAGCAGCCTTCGGACAAACATAGCATACGAGCAGTACTTC	CASSLRTNIAYEQYF
-	TRBJ2-1	TRBV5-1	-	TGCGCCAGCAGCTTGTATCGGACTTCCCTCGATGAGCAGTTCTTC	CASSLYRTSLDEQFF
TRBD2	TRBJ2-1	TRBV18	once	TGTGCCAGCTCACCACCGGTGTCAGCGGGGTACAATGAGCAGTTCTTC	CASSPPVSAGYNEQFF
TRBD1	TRBJ2-6	TRBV5-1	-	TGCGCCAGCAGCGACGGACAGGTCGTCCTGACTTTC	CASSDGQVVLTF
-	TRBJ2-7	TRBV28	once	TGTGCCAGCAGTTTATTCCCCAGCTACGAGCAGTACTTC	CASSLFPSYEQYF
TRBD1	TRBJ2-1	TRBV9	few	TGTGCCAGCAGCCCCCGAGGAACAGGGGGGTTTTATGAGCAGTTCTTC	CASSPRGTGGFYEQFF
-	TRBJ2-5	TRBV9	-	TGTGCCAGCACCGGGACCGGGGAGGCCGGGGAGACCCAGTACTTC	CASTGTGEAGETQYF
-	TRBJ2-7	TRBV10-3	-	TGTGCCATCAGTGAGCGGCTGACAGGACGTAGCTCCTACGAGCAGTACTTC	CAISERLTGRSSYEQYF